Presented here are 13 T cell receptor beta chains from one specimen sequenced in a study of shared clonotypes between healthy human individuals. Measured with immunoSEQ multiplex PCR; TCRdb has only the in-frame clones, and not every one. The sample holds over a million clones; roughly 74% are singletons and the top ten take roughly 0.61%. Sequencing was performed on memory CD4+ T cells from PBMCs. Noted subset: CD45RA-negative fraction. All receptors derive from a man between 18 and 29 years old in good health. Some clones in this sample may be carry-over from other donors' samples.

The rearrangement links TRBV4-1 to TRBJ2-7; D not resolved. This CDR3 has 14 amino acids. Per the germline V gene, CDR1 is MGHRA and CDR2 is YSYEKL. Trimming removed 1 base from V and 2 bases from J, with 9 bases in between. The DNA for the CDR3 is TGCGCCAGCAGCCAAGTCGGCGAAGCCTACGAGCAGTACTTC. It codes for CASSQVGEAYEQYF.

In nucleotides, the CDR3 is TGTGCCAGCAGCGTAAACCCCGCAGGTCTGTTGGATGGCTACACCTTC. Translation: CASSVNPAGLLDGYTF. This chain uses TRBV9 with TRBJ1-2; D remains unclear. This CDR3 region has 16 residues. Trimming pared 1 base from V and 6 bases from J, leaving 19 bases between. CDR1 and CDR2 (germline): SGDLS, YYNGEE.

V usage is TRBV30 and J usage is TRBJ2-3; 7 bases align to TRBD2. The CDR3 is 17 amino acids. Per germline, CDR1 GTSNPN and CDR2 SVGIG (reference sequence). V lost 4 bases to trimming and J lost 0 bases; unmatched junction nucleotides: 13. CDR3 loop: CAWTEGSGSHSTDTQYF. CDR3 coding DNA: TGTGCCTGGACAGAGGGTAGCGGGTCCCATAGCACAGATACGCAGTATTTT. The full variable domain, rest sourced from reference TRBV30 and TRBJ2-3, is SQTIHQWPATLVQPVGSPLSLECTVEGTSNPNLYWYRQAAGRGLQLLFYSVGIGQISSEVPQNLSASRPQDRQFILSSKKLLLSDSGFYLCAWTEGSGSHSTDTQYFGPGTRLTVL.

This clone was detected only once. V usage is TRBV30 and J usage is TRBJ2-5, with D perhaps matching TRBD1 or TRBD2 (5 bases each). The J call is uncertain, as TRBJ2-7 better fits the DNA end. This CDR3 contains 14 residues. CDR1 and CDR2 from the germline V gene are GTSNPN and SVGIG (reference sequence). The CDR3 nucleotides are TGTGCCTGGAGTACCGGGACCGCCCTCTTCGAGCAGTACTTC. It yields the protein CAWSTGTALFEQYF.

This clone appeared a single time. V usage is TRBV15 and J usage is TRBJ2-7; TRBD2 matches at 13 bases. The CDR3 is made up of 15 amino acids. J lost 4 bases, V lost 3 bases, and 3 bases had no gene match. Looked up from germline, CDR1 is LNHNV and CDR2 is YYDKDF (reference sequence). CDR3 sequence reads: CATSRGLAGNYEQYF. As DNA, the CDR3 is TGTGCCACCAGCAGGGGACTAGCGGGAAATTACGAGCAGTACTTC.

The V call is TRBV18, the J call TRBJ2-7; TRBD1 might be the D (6 bases). The CDR3 runs to 14 residues. Trimming removed 4 bases at V and 3 bases at J, with 13 bases between. The germline V gene encodes CDR1 KGHSH and CDR2 LQKENI. The CDR3 DNA reads as TGTGCCAGCTCACGAACAGGGACCAACTACGAGCAGTACTTC. Translation gives CASSRTGTNYEQYF. Full variable domain (missing parts from reference TRBV18 and TRBJ2-7): NAGVMQNPRHLVRRRGQEARLRCSPMKGHSHVYWYRQLPEEGLKFMVYLQKENIIDESGMPKERFSAEFPKEGPSILRIQQVVRGDSAAYFCASSRTGTNYEQYFGPGTRLTVT.

This clone was recorded many times. In DNA form, the CDR3 reads TGTGCCAGCAGTGAATCCGGTCGATGGGCCTACGAGCAGTACTTC. Protein product: CASSESGRWAYEQYF. J is TRBJ2-7 and V is TRBV25-1; no reliable D call. The CDR3 has 15 amino acids. Looked up from germline, CDR1 is MGHDK and CDR2 is SYGVNS. Trimming left V 1 base short and J 2 bases short, with 12 bases between.

As concerns this clone: This could be a read error, since a much larger clone is one nucleotide away. This sequence joins TRBV30 and TRBJ1-6; D unresolved. The germline CDR1 and CDR2 sequences are GTSNPN and SVGIG (reference sequence). The V end lost 3 bases, the J end lost 0 bases, and 6 bases lay between the germline ends. The CDR3 is 14 residues long. The CDR3 DNA reads TGTGCCTGGAGGGTAAGCTCCTATAATTCACCCCTCCACTTT. Residues: CAWRVSSYNSPLHF.

The chain joins TRBV4-1 to TRBJ2-3, with TRBD1 matching over 7 bases. The V and J ends lost 0 bases and 2 bases, in that order; junction bases with no gene match: 8. The CDR3 has 17 residues. CDR1 and CDR2 from the germline V gene are MGHRA and YSYEKL. DNA for the CDR3: TGCGCCAGCAGCCAAGATACGCGACAGGGTTTCACAGATACGCAGTATTTT. Amino acids: CASSQDTRQGFTDTQYF.

This clone was observed a handful of times. The gene calls are TRBV29-1 and TRBJ2-2, with 7 bases fitting TRBD1. The CDR3 length is 15 residues. Germline V gene lookup returns CDR1 SQVTM and CDR2 ANQGSEA. The V segment lost 5 bases and the J segment 0 bases; nucleotides outside the gene matches: 6. CDR3 region: CSVRDSRSNTGELFF. As DNA, the CDR3 is TGCAGCGTTCGGGACAGCAGATCGAACACCGGGGAGCTGTTTTTT.

V usage is TRBV15 and J usage is TRBJ2-1, with D perhaps TRBD1 (6 bases). Germline CDR1 is LNHNV and CDR2 is YYDKDF (reference sequence). V lost 0 bases, J lost 4 bases, and 10 bases lay in between. This CDR3 is 15 amino acids long. CDR3 sequence (DNA): TGTGCCACCAGCAGAGAGGGCAGGGGATACAATGAGCAGTTCTTC. Translation gives CATSREGRGYNEQFF. Supplemented by reference TRBV15 and TRBJ2-1, the full variable domain reads DAMVIQNPRYQVTQFGKPVTLSCSQTLNHNVMYWYQQKSSQAPKLLFHYYDKDFNNEADTPDNFQSRRPNTSFCFLDIRSPGLGDTAMYLCATSREGRGYNEQFFGPGTRLTVL.

V usage is TRBV7-2 and J usage is TRBJ2-2; no clear D. V lost 1 base to trimming and J lost 2 bases, with 11 bases between them. The germline V gene has CDR1 SGHTA and CDR2 FQGNSA. The CDR3 runs 16 residues. The CDR3 DNA reads TGTGCCAGCAGCTTAGTTGGCAGGCGCAACACCGGGGAGCTGTTTTTT. It specifies CASSLVGRRNTGELFF.

V is TRBV19 and J is TRBJ1-4, with 7 positions matching TRBD1. This CDR3 has 15 amino acids. Germline CDR1 LNHDA, CDR2 SQIVND (reference sequence). The V and J ends lost 6 bases and 5 bases, in that order; junction bases with no gene match: 9. The CDR3 DNA reads TGTGCCAGTAGGCCCAGGGACAGCGACAATGAAAAACTGTTTTTT. Its protein is CASRPRDSDNEKLFF.